Shown below are 15 T cell receptor beta chains from a single sample sequenced in a study of vaccination and CD4 T cells after COVID-19. Cultured CD4+ T cell DNA underwent sequencing with the Oncomine TCR Beta short-read assay. TCRdb used MiXCR to reprocess the PCR reads, holding one entry per CDR3 protein. Of 20,000 to 25,000 distinct CDR3 sequences listed, 50% to 65% were seen once; the top ten hold roughly 5.7%. As to treatment: roughly 10-day PBMC culture with coronavirus spike peptide pools or control peptides (ViraFEST assay). Their specific antigens are unknown. The sequenced material came from CD4+ T cells from blood, cultured in vitro. These receptors were collected from a human donor who had recovered from COVID-19.

This chain joins TRBV7-9 and TRBJ2-4, with 9 bases that match TRBD2. This CDR3 is 14 amino acids long. Germline V gene sequence: CDR1 SEHNR, CDR2 FQNEAQ (reference sequence). The V segment lost 6 bases and the J segment 3 bases; nucleotides outside the gene matches: 3. For the CDR3, the DNA is TGTGCCAGCAGGGATAGCGGGAGCAAAAACATTCAGTACTTC. Encoded protein: CASRDSGSKNIQYF.

A remark on this clonotype: The germline gene is not matched at one end of the junction; a read error may be the cause. The rearrangement links TRBV7-7 to TRBJ2-5; the D gene is possibly TRBD2 (5 bases). This CDR3 has 13 amino acids. In germline, CDR1 is SSHAT, CDR2 FNYEAQ (reference sequence). The CDR3 coding sequence is TGTGCCGGCAGCTTAAAACTAGAGGGGACCCAGTACTTC. It codes for CAGSLKLEGTQYF.

The V gene is TRBV5-1, the J gene TRBJ2-7; D is possibly TRBD1 (5 bases). This CDR3 has 12 amino acids. The V end was cut by 0 bases, the J end by 12 bases, with 13 bases between. Germline assignment: CDR1 SGHRS and CDR2 YFSETQ. CDR3 sequence: CASSLDRNTLYF. In DNA, the CDR3 is TGCGCCAGCAGCTTGGACAGGAACACGCTGTACTTC.

This rearrangement joins TRBV18 to TRBJ2-2; no reliable D call. The CDR3 has 14 amino acids. Trimming removed 1 base from V and 0 bases from J, with 3 bases in between. In germline, CDR1 is KGHSH, CDR2 LQKENI. The CDR3 loop is CASSPQANTGELFF. The CDR3 DNA reads as TGTGCCAGCTCACCACAGGCGAACACCGGGGAGCTGTTTTTT.

This sequence joins TRBV7-3 and TRBJ2-3, with TRBD2 identical over 10 bases. The CDR3 consists of 14 residues. The ends lost 9 bases at V and 6 bases at J; junction bases unmatched: 9. Looked up from germline, CDR1 is SGHTA and CDR2 is FQGTGA. In DNA form, the CDR3 reads TGTGCCAGTGGTCCAGCGGGAGGGTTGGATACGCAGTATTTT. Residues: CASGPAGGLDTQYF.

The chain couples TRBV29-1 to TRBJ2-6; D perhaps matches TRBD2 (5 bases). CDR3 size: 15 residues. Germline V gene lookup returns CDR1 SQVTM and CDR2 ANQGSEA. V gave up 7 bases and J gave up 8 bases, with 21 bases separating them. The CDR3: CSAVDSLLGTNVLTF. For the CDR3, the DNA is TGCAGCGCTGTGGACTCGCTCCTCGGCACCAACGTCCTGACTTTC.

The J gene is TRBJ1-1, the V gene TRBV20-1, with a tentative D call TRBD1 (6 bases). The germline V gene has CDR1 DFQATT and CDR2 SNEGSKA (reference sequence). There are 13 residues in the CDR3. The ends were cut back, 6 bases at V and 4 bases at J, with 15 bases in the middle. DNA of the CDR3: TGCAGTGCCCGGACAGAGGGGATCACTGAAGCTTTCTTT. Its protein is CSARTEGITEAFF.

The chain is built from TRBV7-3 and TRBJ2-3, with 9 bases that match TRBD2. CDR3 length: 16 residues. Germline V gives CDR1 SGHTA, CDR2 FQGTGA. V was pared by 5 bases and J by 3 bases, with 9 bases of the junction left unmatched. CDR3 nucleotides: TGTGCCAGCAGCCCGCTGGGTAGCGGGAGTACAGATACGCAGTATTTT. Protein sequence: CASSPLGSGSTDTQYF.

The chain uses TRBV11-2 and TRBJ2-5; no clear D gene. The germline V and J ends were trimmed by 3 bases and 2 bases, with 7 bases remaining between them. The CDR3 is 13 residues long. CDR1 and CDR2 (germline): SGHAT, FQNNGV. The CDR3 region is CASSLVLQETQYF. CDR3 DNA: TGTGCCAGCAGCTTGGTCTTGCAAGAGACCCAGTACTTC.

This chain links TRBV20-1 with TRBJ2-5; the D is unclear. The V end was cut by 1 base, the J end by 1 base, with 7 bases between. Looked up from germline, CDR1 is DFQATT and CDR2 is SNEGSKA (reference sequence). The CDR3 runs 13 residues. CDR3 residues: CSARGRIQETQYF. CDR3 DNA sequence: TGCAGTGCTAGAGGACGGATCCAAGAGACCCAGTACTTC.

The gene calls are TRBV3-1 and TRBJ2-6, with D possibly being TRBD2 (6 bases). Germline V gene lookup returns CDR1 LGHDT and CDR2 YNNKEL (reference sequence). Trimming shortened V by 2 bases and J by 9 bases, and 11 bases separated the two germline ends. CDR3 length: 14 residues. CDR3 in amino acids: CASSQTRGFNVLTF. The CDR3 nucleotides read TGTGCCAGCAGCCAAACTCGGGGGTTCAACGTCCTGACTTTC.

The chain joins TRBV20-1 to TRBJ1-2; D uncertain. Germline CDR1 and CDR2: DFQATT and SNEGSKA (reference sequence). This CDR3 is 13 amino acids long. Trimming removed 3 bases at V and 4 bases at J, with 12 bases between. The CDR3: CSARGDLGYGYTF. DNA of the CDR3: TGCAGTGCTAGGGGAGACCTGGGCTATGGCTACACCTTC.

This chain connects TRBV25-1 to TRBJ2-3, with 10 bases fitting TRBD1. The CDR3 totals 14 residues. Germline V gives CDR1 MGHDK, CDR2 SYGVNS. V lost 10 bases to trimming and J lost 6 bases; unmatched junction nucleotides: 10. The CDR3 loop is CATRDRGRGDTQYF. CDR3 bases: TGTGCCACCCGGGACAGGGGAAGGGGGGATACGCAGTATTTT.

This clonotype is termed large (0.1 to 1%). The V gene is TRBV27, the J gene TRBJ1-2; 9 bases align to TRBD1. Germline V gene data show CDR1 as MNHEY and CDR2 as SMNVEV (reference sequence). V gave up 0 bases and J gave up 8 bases; unmatched junction bases: 7. The length of the CDR3 is 15 residues. The DNA for the CDR3 is TGTGCCAGCAGTTTATCTTACCGGACAGGGGTCGGCTACACCTTC. This sequence encodes CASSLSYRTGVGYTF.

The CDR3 DNA reads as TGTGCCAGCAGCCAGGGACTAGTGCAGACAGATACGCAGTATTTT. Its translation is CASSQGLVQTDTQYF. The gene calls are TRBV3-1 and TRBJ2-3; 8 bases align to TRBD2. With V trimmed by 3 bases and J by 3 bases, 5 bases remained unmatched. CDR1 and CDR2 (germline): LGHDT, YNNKEL (reference sequence). The CDR3 has 15 amino acids.